This T cell receptor beta chain was observed in a study of Tregs in tolerant kidney transplant recipients. Study results and limitations: Activated donor B cell expansion appeared to reveal the most relevant donor-specific TCRbeta repertoire.

Comments on this clone: Its cognate antigen is unknown.

The germline gives CDR1 LGHNA, CDR2 YNFKEQ. The V end was cut by 0 bases, the J end by 1 base, with 7 bases between. The CDR3 spans 15 residues. Generated by immunoSEQ multiplex PCR, the TCRdb table keeps only in-frame clones and is missing some. The sample has 40,000 to 50,000 clones, about 89% seen once; the top ten hold about 0.71%. Thawed PBMCs were FACS-sorted into unstimulated CD4+CD25+CD127- regulatory T cells, CD4+CD25- non-regulatory cells, CD4 and CD8 cells. Regulatory T cells were sorted from thawed PBMCs rested overnight at 37°C with about 210 IU/ml IL-2. This sequence joins TRBV4-2 and TRBJ2-1, with D tentatively TRBD2 (5 bases). This receptor was taken from a human donor in good health. The specimen was Tregs from blood. The CDR3 nucleotides read TGTGCCAGCAGCCAAGACGAGGGATCCTACAATGAGCAGTTCTTC. It encodes CASSQDEGSYNEQFF.